These 8 T cell receptor beta chains were all obtained from the same sample, sequenced in a study of T cells in Graves' hyperthyroidism and ophthalmopathy. Amplified regions were TCR beta CDR3 sequences from RNA transcripts. The HTBI primer set was used in a first-round RT-PCR of the TCR CDR3. One entry per CDR3 protein, called by TCRdb with MiXCR from the multiplex PCR reads. The repertoire consists of 750,000 to 950,000 distinct CDR3 sequences, with more than 30% occurring once and the leading ten covering 8% to 9%. Sequenced material: blood. These TCRs come from a man between 18 and 29 years old with Graves' hyperthyroidism.

This clonotype was observed a few times. The chain joins TRBV9 to TRBJ1-3, with a weak D call TRBD1 (5 bases). This CDR3 comprises 15 residues. V lost 4 bases and J 2 bases, leaving 13 bases between the germline ends. The germline V gene has CDR1 SGDLS and CDR2 YYNGEE. CDR3 coding DNA: TGTGCCAGCAGCTCTTTAGGGACCCCTGGAAACACCATATATTTT. It encodes CASSSLGTPGNTIYF. The variable domain in full, completed from reference TRBV9 and TRBJ1-3, reads DSGVTQTPKHLITATGQRVTLRCSPRSGDLSVYWYQQSLDQGLQFLIQYYNGEERAKGNILERFSAQQFPDLHSELNLSSLELGDSALYFCASSSLGTPGNTIYFGEGSWLTVV.

This clonotype was recorded many times. The CDR3 DNA is TGCGCCAGCAGTGAGATCCAAAGGGTTATGTTTTTT. It translates to CASSEIQRVMFF. The chain employs TRBV10-2 and TRBJ1-4; no firm D call. The germline V gene has CDR1 WSHSY and CDR2 SAAADI. The CDR3 loop spans 12 amino acids. The V end was cut by 2 bases, the J end by 15 bases, with 13 bases between.

This clonotype has just a few counts. This rearrangement joins TRBV6-2 or TRBV6-3 to TRBJ2-5, with D uncertain. CDR1 and CDR2 from the germline V gene are MNHEY and SVGEGT. The CDR3 extends over 14 amino acids. V gave up 4 bases and J gave up 5 bases, with 14 bases separating them. CDR3 DNA sequence: TGTGCCAGCAGTTTGGGTCAGGCTGGGGAGACCCAGTACTTC. Its protein product is CASSLGQAGETQYF.

This chain uses TRBV5-1 with TRBJ2-7, with TRBD1 matching 7 bases. The CDR3 extends over 16 amino acids. Per the germline V gene, CDR1 is SGHRS and CDR2 is YFSETQ. V gave up 4 bases and J gave up 3 bases; unmatched junction bases: 13. CDR3 DNA sequence: TGCGCCAGCAGCCGAAACACCTTGACAGGGATCTACGAGCAGTACTTC. Translated: CASSRNTLTGIYEQYF.

Ten or more counts support this clonotype. This chain connects TRBV2 to TRBJ1-1; weak D call: TRBD1 (6 bases). The germline CDR1 and CDR2 sequences are SNHLY and FYNNEI. The CDR3 extends over 14 amino acids. Trimming pared 5 bases from V and 0 bases from J, leaving 10 bases between. CDR3 protein: CASSRGTVNTEAFF. The CDR3 bases are TGTGCCAGCAGTAGGGGGACGGTGAACACTGAAGCTTTCTTT.

In the case of this clonotype: This may arise from a read error, as a much more abundant clone is one base away. This chain links TRBV25-1 with TRBJ1-6, with D possibly TRBD1 on 5 matching bases. Germline V lookup: CDR1 MGHDK, CDR2 SYGVNS. The CDR3 has 15 residues. The CDR3 region is CAGSWGTSDNSPLHF. The CDR3 DNA is TGTGCCGGCAGTTGGGGGACGTCTGATAATTCACCCCTCCACTTT.

A note on this clonotype: The germline gene is not matched at one end of the junction; a read error may be the cause. The gene calls are TRBV7-9 and TRBJ1-5; D is unresolved. Germline CDR1 reads SEHNR; CDR2 reads FQNEAQ (reference sequence). This CDR3 spans 16 amino acids. CDR3 nucleotides: TGCGCCAGCAGCCAAATACAGAGCTCTGGCAATCAGCCCCAGCATTTT. It codes for CASSQIQSSGNQPQHF. Drawing the rest from reference TRBV7-9 and TRBJ1-5, the complete variable domain is DTGVSQNPRHKITKRGQNVTFRCDPISEHNRLYWYRQTLGQGPEFLTYFQNEAQLEKSRLLSDRFSAERPKGSFSTLEIQRTEQGDSAMYLCASSQIQSSGNQPQHFGDGTRLSIL.

This clonotype has a handful of counts. The genes are TRBV6-9 and TRBJ1-2, with unresolved D. CDR3 length equals 10 residues. The V gene's germline CDR1 is MNHGY and CDR2 SVAAGI. V was shortened by 6 bases and J by 10 bases, with 9 bases between the two germline ends. CDR3 sequence: CASRQNAYTF. The CDR3 DNA reads TGTGCCAGCAGACAGAATGCCTACACCTTC.